Presented here are 8 T cell receptor beta chains from one specimen sequenced in a study of OX40 agonist ivuxolimab in advanced cancers. Assay used: immunoSEQ multiplex PCR; TCRdb lists only in-frame clones, some missing. The sample lists about 70,000 clones, around four fifths occurring once. Sequencing was performed on CD4+ or CD8+ T cells sorted from blood, taken in a trial of the OX40 agonist ivuxolimab. The source of these receptors is an adult with an advanced solid tumor such as melanoma, head and neck, liver or kidney cancer.

The genes are TRBV6-5 and TRBJ1-1; possibly TRBD1 for D (5 bases). V shed 5 bases and J shed 3 bases, with 16 bases lying between them. The germline CDR1 and CDR2 sequences are MNHEY and SVGAGI. The CDR3 totals 15 residues. The CDR3, as DNA: TGTGCCAGCAGTACTGCGCGGGGACGGGACACTGAAGCTTTCTTT. Its translation is CASSTARGRDTEAFF.

The rearrangement joins TRBV6-5 to TRBJ2-7; no reliable D call. CDR1 MNHEY and CDR2 SVGAGI come from the germline V gene. The CDR3 totals 13 residues. V lost 6 bases, J lost 2 bases, and 11 bases lay in between. Here the CDR3 reads CASSRLDTYEQYF. Written as DNA, the CDR3 is TGTGCCAGCAGCCGCCTTGACACCTACGAGCAGTACTTC.

The J gene is TRBJ1-1, the V gene TRBV14; D is ambiguous. V shed 1 base and J shed 4 bases, with 7 bases lying between them. The germline V gene encodes CDR1 SGHDN and CDR2 FVKESK. This CDR3 spans 13 amino acids. This CDR3 reads CASSQGRITEAFF. The CDR3 DNA is TGTGCCAGCAGCCAAGGTCGGATCACTGAAGCTTTCTTT.

The chain joins TRBV29-1 to TRBJ2-7; TRBD1 matches 9 bases. Losses at the gene ends were 4 bases for V and 6 bases for J; bases not matched to a gene: 10. The germline gives CDR1 SQVTM, CDR2 ANQGSEA. The CDR3 spans 14 residues. CDR3 bases: TGCAGCGTTGGGGGGGGACAGGGCCGTTTCGAGCAGTACTTC. This codes for CSVGGGQGRFEQYF.

The CDR3 DNA reads as TGTGCCAGACAGGGTCGGAACTATGGCTACACCTTC. Its protein is CARQGRNYGYTF. This chain links TRBV30 with TRBJ1-2, with TRBD1 matching over 7 bases. J was trimmed by 2 bases and V by 8 bases; bases with no gene match: 5. CDR3 length: 12 amino acids. In germline, CDR1 is GTSNPN, CDR2 SVGIG (reference sequence).

This chain uses TRBV29-1 with TRBJ2-1; D may be TRBD1 or TRBD2 (5 bases each). V lost 7 bases to trimming and J lost 6 bases, with 19 bases between them. CDR1 and CDR2 (germline): SQVTM, ANQGSEA. The CDR3 loop spans 14 amino acids. Written as DNA, the CDR3 is TGCAGCGGTGGACGGGACCCGTTTTCCAATGAGCAGTTCTTC. The encoded protein is CSGGRDPFSNEQFF.

The chain carries TRBV5-6 and TRBJ1-2; D gene uncertain. Trimming shortened V by 1 base and J by 2 bases, and 15 bases separated the two germline ends. The CDR3 covers 16 residues. The germline V gene encodes CDR1 SGHDT and CDR2 YYEEEE. The CDR3 DNA reads as TGTGCCAGCAGCTTGCGGGTCAGAACTGCGAACTATGGCTACACCTTC. This translates into CASSLRVRTANYGYTF.

The genes are TRBV25-1 and TRBJ1-4, with TRBD1 identical over 8 bases. The germline CDR1 and CDR2 sequences are MGHDK and SYGVNS. Unmatched junction bases numbered 7, after V lost 3 bases and J lost 7 bases. The CDR3 length is 15 residues. The CDR3 nucleotides are TGTGCCAGCAGTGACCCCGGGCAGGGGGCTGAAAAACTGTTTTTT. As protein: CASSDPGQGAEKLFF.